Below, one T cell receptor beta chain is given with its context. Trimming cost V 4 bases and J 2 bases, with 17 bases left between them. There are 16 residues in the CDR3. Looked up from germline, CDR1 is SGHRS and CDR2 is YFSETQ. Profiling relied on immunoSEQ multiplex PCR, and the TCRdb table lists in-frame clones only, not all of them. The table lists approximately 150,000 clones, approximately 86% of them singletons. The data are from a study of blood T cell repertoires in COVID-19. This receptor was taken from a woman between 35 and 50 years old who had recovered from COVID-19. The sample consisted of PBMCs or T cells enriched from blood (not recorded which). The chain employs TRBV5-1 and TRBJ2-3, with a tentative D call TRBD2 (5 bases). The DNA for the CDR3 is TGCGCCAGCAGCCGGTTGGTGGAGCGGATCACAGATACGCAGTATTTT. Encoded protein: CASSRLVERITDTQYF.